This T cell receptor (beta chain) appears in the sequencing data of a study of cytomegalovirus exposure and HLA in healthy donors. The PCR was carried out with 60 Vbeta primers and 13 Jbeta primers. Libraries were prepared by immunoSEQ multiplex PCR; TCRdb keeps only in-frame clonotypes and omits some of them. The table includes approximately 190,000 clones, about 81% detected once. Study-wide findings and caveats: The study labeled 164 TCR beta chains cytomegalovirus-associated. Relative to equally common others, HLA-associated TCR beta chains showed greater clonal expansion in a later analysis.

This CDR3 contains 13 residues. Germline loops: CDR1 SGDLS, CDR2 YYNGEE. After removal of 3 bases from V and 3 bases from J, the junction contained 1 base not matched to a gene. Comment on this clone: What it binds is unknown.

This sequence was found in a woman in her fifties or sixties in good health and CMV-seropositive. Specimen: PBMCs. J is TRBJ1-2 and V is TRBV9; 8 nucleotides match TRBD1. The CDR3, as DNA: TGTGCCAGCAGCGCGGACAGGGACTATGGCTACACCTTC. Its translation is CASSADRDYGYTF.